The 18 T cell receptor beta chains below were found in one sample sequenced in a study of blood T cell repertoires in COVID-19. Repertoires were generated with immunoSEQ multiplex PCR, while TCRdb's copy carries only in-frame clones and drops some. The sample comprises about 220,000 clones, approximately 80% of which are singletons, and roughly 3.5% rests with the top ten. The material sequenced was PBMCs or T cells enriched from blood (not recorded which). These receptors were obtained from a woman aged 55-70 years who had recovered from COVID-19.

The V gene is TRBV5-6, the J gene TRBJ2-5; 7 bases line up with TRBD1. The V segment lost 0 bases and the J segment 4 bases; nucleotides outside the gene matches: 3. Germline V gene sequence: CDR1 SGHDT, CDR2 YYEEEE. The CDR3 sequence is 14 residues long. This CDR3 reads CASSLVGGIETQYF. The CDR3 DNA sequence: TGTGCCAGCAGCTTGGTAGGGGGCATAGAGACCCAGTACTTC.

V gene TRBV7-9 combines with J gene TRBJ1-4; D uncertain. Germline V gene data show CDR1 as SEHNR and CDR2 as FQNEAQ (reference sequence). CDR3 length equals 14 residues. With 9 bases removed from V and 5 bases from J, the gap between germline ends came to 16 bases. The CDR3 sequence: CASSVGHINEKLFF. CDR3 DNA sequence: TGTGCCAGTTCTGTTGGGCATATAAATGAAAAACTGTTTTTT.

This clone was observed a single time. The chain has TRBV18 and TRBJ2-1; D is uncertain. This CDR3 contains 14 residues. Trimming stripped 2 bases from V and 3 bases from J, with 8 bases between. CDR1 is KGHSH and CDR2 is LQKENI in the germline V gene. CDR3 region: CASSPLAVYNEQFF. The CDR3 nucleotides are TGTGCCAGCTCACCATTGGCGGTCTACAATGAGCAGTTCTTC.

J is TRBJ1-4 and V is TRBV19; a weak D match, TRBD1 (5 bases). The V gene lost 3 bases and the J gene lost 4 bases, with 12 bases spanning the gap. CDR1 LNHDA and CDR2 SQIVND come from the germline V gene (reference sequence). The CDR3 has 15 amino acids. The CDR3 bases are TGTGCCAGTAGTATTTTGGACACGAATAATGAAAAACTGTTTTTT. Translated, it gives CASSILDTNNEKLFF.

V usage is TRBV7-9 and J usage is TRBJ2-1, with 16 bases fitting TRBD2. Germline loops: CDR1 SEHNR, CDR2 FQNEAQ (reference sequence). Trimming at V came to 1 base and at J to 2 bases, leaving 5 bases not matched to a gene. The CDR3 is made up of 19 amino acids. This chain's CDR3 is CASSLEGTSGRGPYNEQFF. DNA of the CDR3: TGTGCCAGCAGCTTAGAAGGGACTAGCGGGAGGGGCCCCTACAATGAGCAGTTCTTC.

The chain joins TRBV19 to TRBJ1-4, with D possibly being TRBD1 (6 bases). Germline CDR1 LNHDA, CDR2 SQIVND (reference sequence). V gave up 8 bases and J gave up 0 bases, with 16 bases separating them. The CDR3 contains 16 residues. CDR3 DNA: TGTGCCAGTGCCTCGCAGGGGTCGGCAACTAATGAAAAACTGTTTTTT. It encodes CASASQGSATNEKLFF. The variable domain in full, completed from reference TRBV19 and TRBJ1-4, reads DGGITQSPKYLFRKEGQNVTLSCEQNLNHDAMYWYRQDPGQGLRLIYYSQIVNDFQKGDIAEGYSVSREKKESFPLTVTSAQKNPTAFYLCASASQGSATNEKLFFGSGTQLSVL.

This clone has only one observation. This chain connects TRBV15 to TRBJ2-1; 11 bases align to TRBD1. This CDR3 comprises 15 residues. CDR1 LNHNV and CDR2 YYDKDF come from the germline V gene (reference sequence). Trimming cost V 3 bases and J 9 bases; bases outside gene matches: 7. CDR3 nucleotide sequence: TGTGCCACCAGCAGGGACAGGGGGCGAAGTGTTGAGCAGTTCTTC. It is translated as CATSRDRGRSVEQFF.

The rearrangement uses TRBV23-1 and TRBJ1-5; TRBD1 agrees at 10 bases. TRBV23-1 is an ORF for which the function is uncertain. The CDR3 is made up of 19 amino acids. V was pared by 3 bases and J by 2 bases, with 13 bases of the junction left unmatched. The CDR3: CASSHKSPGQGIRNQPQHF. The CDR3 region has the DNA TGCGCCAGCAGTCATAAATCCCCGGGACAGGGGATACGCAATCAGCCCCAGCATTTT.

The chain has TRBV7-7 and TRBJ2-3; 7 bases line up with TRBD2. This CDR3 has 15 residues. Germline V gene data show CDR1 as SSHAT and CDR2 as FNYEAQ (reference sequence). V lost 5 bases, J lost 2 bases, and 7 bases stayed unmatched. CDR3 in DNA: TGTGCCAGCAGCCTGGGCGGGAGCTTCACAGATACGCAGTATTTT. It translates to CASSLGGSFTDTQYF.

The chain carries TRBV2 and TRBJ1-5, with 9 bases aligning to TRBD1. Germline CDR1 SNHLY, CDR2 FYNNEI. The CDR3 totals 14 residues. With V trimmed by 6 bases and J by 7 bases, 7 bases remained unmatched. CDR3 loop: CASRGTGSGQPQHF. For the CDR3, the DNA is TGTGCCAGCAGGGGGACAGGGAGCGGGCAGCCCCAGCATTTT.

The chain couples TRBV29-1 to TRBJ2-1; maybe TRBD1 (6 bases). The V gene lost 4 bases and the J gene lost 5 bases, with 9 bases spanning the gap. This CDR3 comprises 12 residues. Germline V gene lookup returns CDR1 SQVTM and CDR2 ANQGSEA. CDR3 amino acids: CSVVRGDNEQFF. The CDR3 coding sequence is TGCAGCGTTGTCAGGGGAGACAATGAGCAGTTCTTC.

J is TRBJ2-1 and V is TRBV7-2; TRBD1 matches at 7 bases. Germline V gene sequence: CDR1 SGHTA, CDR2 FQGNSA. Trimming removed 5 bases from V and 4 bases from J; junction bases left unmatched: 5. This CDR3 is built from 14 residues. The DNA for the CDR3 is TGTGCCAGCAGCGTCGACAGGGTTTACAATGAGCAGTTCTTC. Its protein is CASSVDRVYNEQFF.

The chain is built from TRBV3-1 (or the pseudogene TRBV3-2) and TRBJ2-1; maybe TRBD2 (5 bases). Germline loops: CDR1 LGHDT, CDR2 YNNKEL (reference sequence). Trimming took 0 bases from V and 5 from J, leaving 11 bases between them. The CDR3 length is 15 residues. CDR3 nucleotide sequence: TGTGCCAGCAGCCAAGAAGGCGAGCGGAACAATGAGCAGTTCTTC. It codes for CASSQEGERNNEQFF.

Here the CDR3 reads CASSRTGGQETQYF. Written as DNA, the CDR3 is TGTGCCAGCAGCAGGACAGGGGGCCAAGAGACCCAGTACTTC. This chain uses TRBV5-4 with TRBJ2-5, with 10 nucleotides matching TRBD1. Germline CDR1 reads SGHNT; CDR2 reads YYREEE (reference sequence). V lost 4 bases and J lost 1; bases outside the gene matches: 1. The CDR3 totals 14 residues. The whole variable domain, filled in from reference TRBV5-4 and TRBJ2-5, reads ETGVTQSPTHLIKTRGQQVTLRCSSQSGHNTVSWYQQALGQGPQFIFQYYREEENGRGNFPPRFSGLQFPNYSSELNVNALELDDSALYLCASSRTGGQETQYFGPGTRLLVL.

The V gene is TRBV5-1, the J gene TRBJ1-3; 8 bases fit TRBD1. There are 15 residues in the CDR3. Germline V CDR1 and CDR2: SGHRS, YFSETQ. V lost 7 bases, J lost 4 bases, and 10 bases stayed unmatched. For the CDR3, the DNA is TGCGCCAGCCGGACAGGGCTAACCTCCGGAAACACCATATATTTT. This gives the protein CASRTGLTSGNTIYF.

This clone appeared a few times. The rearrangement uses TRBV5-1 and TRBJ1-2; TRBD1 might be the D (5 bases). CDR3 length: 17 residues. V gave up 4 bases and J gave up 5 bases, with 24 bases separating them. Germline CDR1 is SGHRS and CDR2 is YFSETQ. CDR3 sequence (DNA): TGCGCCAGCAGCCCGACGGCGGGACTCACTAATGGGTATGGCTACACCTTC. It codes for CASSPTAGLTNGYGYTF.

The CDR3 reads CASSRDSETIYEQYF. The CDR3 bases are TGCGCCAGCAGTCGGGACTCCGAGACTATTTACGAGCAGTACTTC. This chain connects TRBV10-1 to TRBJ2-7, with a weak D call TRBD2 (6 bases). Trimming pared 5 bases from V and 4 bases from J, leaving 18 bases between. The CDR3 is 15 amino acids. Germline CDR1 WNHNN, CDR2 SYGVQD (reference sequence).

The chain is built from TRBV28 and TRBJ1-4, with D possibly TRBD1 on 5 matching bases. The germline V gene encodes CDR1 MDHEN and CDR2 SYDVKM. This CDR3 has 14 amino acids. Trimming removed 6 bases from V and 5 bases from J, with 13 bases in between. In DNA form, the CDR3 reads TGTGCCAGCAGCCTGGGGGGAAAGAATGAAAAACTGTTTTTT. Amino acid sequence: CASSLGGKNEKLFF.